These 6 T cell receptor beta chains were sequenced from one sample in a study of T cells after yellow fever vaccination. TCRdb analysed the 5' RACE reads with MiXCR anew, one entry per CDR3 protein. Among roughly 310,000 distinct CDR3 sequences, about 9.5% were seen once, and the ten largest hold more than 15%. The material was PBMCs, obtained on the day of the first yellow fever vaccination. The receptors come from a man aged 18 to 35 who received the YFV17D yellow fever vaccine.

This clonotype was detected a few times. This chain uses TRBV5-6 with TRBJ2-4; D is possibly TRBD2 (5 bases). This CDR3 has 13 residues. V was shortened by 2 bases and J by 4 bases, with 7 bases between the two germline ends. Germline values: CDR1 SGHDT, CDR2 YYEEEE. CDR3 nucleotide sequence: TGTGCCAGCAGCTTCGGCGGGAAAAACATTCAGTACTTC. It translates to CASSFGGKNIQYF. The entire variable domain, with the rest obtained from reference TRBV5-6 and TRBJ2-4, is as follows: DAGVTQSPTHLIKTRGQQVTLRCSPKSGHDTVSWYQQALGQGPQFIFQYYEEEERQRGNFPDRFSGHQFPNYSSELNVNALLLGDSALYLCASSFGGKNIQYFGAGTRLSVL.

This clonotype was counted a few times. V usage is TRBV6-5 and J usage is TRBJ2-7; perhaps D is TRBD1 or TRBD2 (6 bases each). Germline-derived CDR1 and CDR2 are MNHEY and SVGAGI. Between the trimmed V and J ends, which lost 0 bases and 7 bases, there was a span of 22 bases. This CDR3 spans 17 amino acids. The CDR3 region is CASSYSVGGADSWEQYF. The DNA of the CDR3 is TGTGCCAGCAGTTACTCCGTCGGGGGCGCGGATTCTTGGGAGCAGTACTTC.

This clonotype was seen repeatedly, ten times or more. The gene calls are TRBV7-3 and TRBJ2-7; perhaps D is TRBD1 or TRBD2 (6 bases each). CDR1 and CDR2 from the germline V gene are SGHTA and FQGTGA. V was pared by 4 bases and J by 3 bases, with 16 bases between. This CDR3 has 15 amino acids. CDR3 bases: TGTGCCAGCAGCTCGGAGGGGGGCAGAGGCTACGAGCAGTACTTC. The encoded protein is CASSSEGGRGYEQYF. Full variable domain (outside the CDR3, taken from reference TRBV7-3 and TRBJ2-7): GAGVSQTPSNKVTEKGKYVELRCDPISGHTALYWYRQSLGQGPEFLIYFQGTGAADDSGLPNDRFFAVRPEGSVSTLKIQRTERGDSAVYLCASSSEGGRGYEQYFGPGTRLTVT.

This clonotype was seen a handful of times. The V call is TRBV20-1, the J call TRBJ1-1; TRBD1 might be the D (5 bases). The CDR3 spans 13 residues. Germline assignment: CDR1 DFQATT and CDR2 SNEGSKA (reference sequence). The V end was cut by 7 bases, the J end by 0 bases, with 12 bases between. The DNA of the CDR3 is TGCAGTGGTGAGGACAACGTGAACACTGAAGCTTTCTTT. It is translated as CSGEDNVNTEAFF.

The sample holds a few counts of this clonotype. This chain connects TRBV5-4 to TRBJ2-5; D might be TRBD1 or TRBD2, each matching 5 bases. The V end was cut by 0 bases, the J end by 5 bases, with 14 bases between. This CDR3 has 15 amino acids. From germline, CDR1 is SGHNT and CDR2 YYREEE (reference sequence). CDR3: CASSLAQGGWETQYF. DNA of the CDR3: TGTGCCAGCAGCTTGGCCCAGGGCGGGTGGGAGACCCAGTACTTC.

This chain links TRBV18 with TRBJ2-3; no clear D gene. CDR3 length: 11 residues. V lost 2 bases to trimming and J lost 5 bases, with 2 bases between them. CDR1 and CDR2 (germline): KGHSH, LQKENI. CDR3 DNA sequence: TGTGCCAGCTCACCAGAAGATACGCAGTATTTT. Its translation is CASSPEDTQYF.